The TCR beta chain described here comes from a study of T cell repertoires in aging, cancer and after chemotherapy. The CDR3 runs to 16 residues. The ends were cut back, 6 bases at V and 4 bases at J, with 18 bases in the middle. Germline CDR1 and CDR2: SEHNR and FQNEAQ (reference sequence). TRB rearrangements spanning V, D and J were amplified using mixed TRB-A/B primers. TCRdb ran MiXCR on the multiplex PCR reads and lists one entry per CDR3 protein. The sample carries some 11,000 distinct CDR3 sequences, under 30% recorded once. The template was genomic DNA from peripheral blood, not RNA. The V and J genes are TRBV7-9 and TRBJ2-2, with D perhaps matching TRBD1 or TRBD2 (5 bases each). The sample taken for sequencing was blood. This TCR came from a human donor in good health. The CDR3 is CASSILTGPSTGELFF. CDR3 in DNA: TGTGCCAGCAGTATCCTCACGGGGCCAAGCACCGGGGAGCTGTTTTTT. The full variable domain, rest sourced from reference TRBV7-9 and TRBJ2-2, is DTGVSQNPRHKITKRGQNVTFRCDPISEHNRLYWYRQTLGQGPEFLTYFQNEAQLEKSRLLSDRFSAERPKGSFSTLEIQRTEQGDSAMYLCASSILTGPSTGELFFGEGSRLTVL.